This T cell receptor beta chain was captured in a study of blood T cells in healthy people across ages. A word on this clonotype: Antigen unknown.

Overall study results and limits: Diversity figures based on one million T cells were deemed too low.

The study drew donors from healthy Caucasian individuals in Russia aged 6 to 90. Together with a sample-barcoded 5' primer, a J-beta primer mix was included in a second PCR lasting about 7 to 11 cycles. TCRdb processed the 5' RACE reads anew with MiXCR; each CDR3 protein has one entry. The sample carries hundreds of thousands of distinct CDR3 sequences, around 41% recorded once. Germline CDR1 reads MNHEY; CDR2 reads SVGEGT. V lost 5 bases to trimming and J lost 5 bases, with 13 bases between them. The CDR3 extends over 14 amino acids. The chain carries TRBV6-2 or TRBV6-3 and TRBJ1-5; a possible D gene is TRBD1 (5 bases). The TCR originated in a man aged 80 or over in good health. The sequenced sample was blood. The CDR3 nucleotides read TGTGCCAGCAGTGATTTGTCAGGGCATCAGCCCCAGCATTTT. It specifies CASSDLSGHQPQHF.